One sample yielded the 18 T cell receptor beta chains listed below, sequenced in a study of blood T cell repertoires in COVID-19. Assay used: immunoSEQ multiplex PCR; TCRdb lists only in-frame clones, some missing. The sample consists of roughly 310,000 clones, around 89% of them appearing once. The source material was PBMCs or T cells enriched from blood (not recorded which). These receptors all stem from a woman in her 40s who had recovered from COVID-19.

J is TRBJ1-5 and V is TRBV19; TRBD1 is a possible D gene (5 bases). CDR1 and CDR2 from the germline V gene are LNHDA and SQIVND (reference sequence). The CDR3 totals 13 residues. Trimming took off 5 bases at V and 5 bases at J, with 10 bases between the two ends. CDR3 DNA sequence: TGTGCCAGTAGTTCTACGGGGGATCAGCCCCAGCATTTT. This encodes CASSSTGDQPQHF.

The chain couples TRBV28 to TRBJ1-3, with no clear D. CDR1 MDHEN and CDR2 SYDVKM come from the germline V gene. V was pared by 0 bases and J by 7 bases, with 13 bases between. CDR3 length: 15 amino acids. The CDR3 coding sequence is TGTGCCAGCAGTTTATGGTCCGGGGTGGGGAACACCATATATTTT. This encodes CASSLWSGVGNTIYF.

This sequence joins TRBV6-5 and TRBJ2-3, with a possible D match to TRBD2 (6 bases). The ends were cut back, 8 bases at V and 2 bases at J, with 17 bases in the middle. Per the germline V gene, CDR1 is MNHEY and CDR2 is SVGAGI. The CDR3 loop spans 15 amino acids. CDR3 protein: CASSAWAGTTDTQYF. Written as DNA, the CDR3 is TGTGCCAGCTCCGCGTGGGCGGGGACCACAGATACGCAGTATTTT.

The chain uses TRBV4-3 and TRBJ2-7, with 10 bases fitting TRBD1. After removal of 0 bases from V and 7 bases from J, the junction contained 6 bases not matched to a gene. The CDR3 consists of 15 residues. Germline V gene sequence: CDR1 LGHNA, CDR2 YSLEER. CDR3 in amino acids: CASSQDGDRGEEQYF. Written as DNA, the CDR3 is TGCGCCAGCAGCCAAGATGGGGACAGGGGTGAGGAGCAGTACTTC.

The chain employs TRBV6-5 and TRBJ2-1; TRBD2 might be the D (6 bases). Per the germline V gene, CDR1 is MNHEY and CDR2 is SVGAGI. Trimming shortened V by 7 bases and J by 4 bases, and 14 bases separated the two germline ends. The CDR3 runs to 14 residues. The CDR3 nucleotides are TGTGCCAGCATGAGGGCTAGCGAGTACAATGAGCAGTTCTTC. Its protein is CASMRASEYNEQFF.

This chain joins TRBV11-3 and TRBJ1-6, with 8 bases aligning to TRBD1. CDR1 and CDR2 from the germline V gene are SGHNT and YENEEA. CDR3 length: 15 amino acids. The J segment lost 6 bases and the V segment lost 5 bases, leaving 6 bases of the junction unmatched. CDR3 in DNA: TGTGCCAGCAGCCCCGGACAGGGAAGTAATTCACCCCTCCACTTT. Translating it yields CASSPGQGSNSPLHF.

V and J are TRBV7-2 and TRBJ1-1; no reliable D call. Germline V gene lookup returns CDR1 SGHTA and CDR2 FQGNSA. V lost 5 bases and J lost 1, with 14 bases in between. The CDR3 consists of 15 residues. CDR3 nucleotide sequence: TGTGCCAGCAGCCCGCACCTTCAGTGGAACACTGAAGCTTTCTTT. It is translated as CASSPHLQWNTEAFF.

The CDR3 DNA reads TGCGCCAGCAGTGGTCCGGGGTTGGCAGATACGCAGTATTTT. This sequence encodes CASSGPGLADTQYF. The chain joins TRBV10-1 to TRBJ2-3; TRBD2 might be the D (5 bases). The CDR3 consists of 14 residues. Deletions cut 4 bases from V and 4 bases from J, with 12 bases between. CDR1 and CDR2 from the germline V gene are WNHNN and SYGVQD (reference sequence).

V and J are TRBV7-9 and TRBJ2-5, with 7 bases aligning to TRBD1. The V segment lost 1 base and the J segment 4 bases; nucleotides outside the gene matches: 6. Germline V gene sequence: CDR1 SEHNR, CDR2 FQNEAQ (reference sequence). CDR3 length equals 15 residues. The CDR3 spells CASSLGQGERETQYF. CDR3 nucleotide sequence: TGTGCCAGCAGCTTAGGACAGGGAGAGAGAGAGACCCAGTACTTC.

The chain has TRBV5-4 and TRBJ1-6; D might be TRBD1 (5 bases). The V end lost 2 bases, the J end lost 0 bases, and 12 bases lay between the germline ends. The germline gives CDR1 SGHNT, CDR2 YYREEE (reference sequence). The CDR3 loop spans 17 amino acids. In DNA, the CDR3 is TGTGCCAGCAGCTTTGCGTGGGGCAGCTCCTATAATTCACCCCTCCACTTT. Protein sequence: CASSFAWGSSYNSPLHF.

The chain carries TRBV3-1 (or the pseudogene TRBV3-2) and TRBJ2-7; 8 nucleotides agree with TRBD1. The germline CDR1 and CDR2 sequences are LGHDT and YNNKEL (reference sequence). The CDR3 totals 14 residues. The ends lost 2 bases at V and 2 bases at J; junction bases unmatched: 2. CDR3 DNA: TGTGCCAGCAGCCAACGGACAGGGCCCTACGAGCAGTACTTC. Translated: CASSQRTGPYEQYF.

This chain links TRBV10-2 with TRBJ1-2; D is possibly TRBD1 (5 bases). CDR3 size: 13 residues. The ends were cut back, 3 bases at V and 8 bases at J, with 13 bases in the middle. Germline CDR1 and CDR2: WSHSY and SAAADI. Here the CDR3 reads CASSDSGTLGYTF. The CDR3 coding sequence is TGCGCCAGCAGTGATTCGGGGACTCTGGGCTACACCTTC.

J is TRBJ1-3 and V is TRBV2; perhaps TRBD1 as D (5 bases). CDR1 and CDR2 from the germline V gene are SNHLY and FYNNEI. Trimming cost V 4 bases and J 1 base, with 20 bases left between them. The CDR3 runs 18 residues. CDR3 amino acids: CASSVTAGDYTSGNTIYF. The CDR3, as DNA: TGTGCCAGCAGTGTTACAGCCGGGGACTATACTTCTGGAAACACCATATATTTT.

This clone has only one observation. The V call is TRBV10-1, the J call TRBJ2-2, with D possibly being TRBD1 (6 bases). Germline V gene lookup returns CDR1 WNHNN and CDR2 SYGVQD (reference sequence). The V gene lost 3 bases and the J gene lost 6 bases, with 17 bases spanning the gap. The CDR3 length is 16 residues. CDR3 sequence reads: CASSDGGRGPPGELFF. The CDR3 DNA follows: TGCGCCAGCAGTGATGGAGGCAGGGGACCCCCCGGGGAGCTGTTTTTT.

J is TRBJ2-1 and V is TRBV10-3; 8 nucleotides align to TRBD2. CDR1 ENHRY and CDR2 SYGVKD come from the germline V gene. The CDR3 extends over 13 amino acids. After removal of 6 bases from V and 9 bases from J, the junction contained 7 bases not matched to a gene. The CDR3 bases are TGTGCCATCAGGGAGCGGGAGCGGGTTGAGCAGTTCTTC. As protein: CAIRERERVEQFF.

J is TRBJ2-7 and V is TRBV19, with 7 bases matching TRBD1. The ends lost 3 bases at V and 2 bases at J; junction bases unmatched: 4. This CDR3 has 14 amino acids. Germline V gives CDR1 LNHDA, CDR2 SQIVND (reference sequence). CDR3 amino acids: CASSILDRPYEQYF. The DNA for the CDR3 is TGTGCCAGTAGTATTTTGGACAGGCCCTACGAGCAGTACTTC.

The chain has TRBV9 and TRBJ1-5; 12 nucleotides align to TRBD1. CDR1 is SGDLS, CDR2 YYNGEE, per germline. V gave up 4 bases and J gave up 4 bases; unmatched junction bases: 3. The CDR3 sequence is 15 residues long. The CDR3 DNA is TGTGCCAGCAGCTCGGGACAGGGGGCAAATCAGCCCCAGCATTTT. It is translated as CASSSGQGANQPQHF.

V usage is TRBV13 and J usage is TRBJ2-7; 10 bases are a match to TRBD2. The V segment lost 4 bases and the J segment 2 bases; nucleotides outside the gene matches: 5. In germline, CDR1 is PRHDT, CDR2 FYEKMQ (reference sequence). The CDR3 loop spans 15 amino acids. The CDR3 sequence: CASSWSSGGAYEQYF. CDR3 sequence (DNA): TGTGCCAGCAGCTGGTCAAGCGGGGGGGCCTACGAGCAGTACTTC.